Described below is a single T cell receptor beta chain sequence and its context. This sample is part of a study of blood T cell repertoires in COVID-19. Assay: immunoSEQ multiplex PCR; the TCRdb copy retains only in-frame clones and omits some. There are 300,000 to 450,000 clones in the sample; less than 85% occur only once, and around 3.4% lies in the top ten. The clonotype originates from a woman between 18 and 29 years old with acute or convalescent COVID-19. Sequencing was carried out using peripheral blood.

CDR3 DNA sequence: TGCGCCAGCAGCTTGACGGCGGGAGGCTCCTACGAGCAGTACTTC. Its protein is CASSLTAGGSYEQYF. The chain employs TRBV5-1 and TRBJ2-7; 8 bases fit TRBD2. V gave up 1 base and J gave up 0 bases; unmatched junction bases: 3. Germline V lookup: CDR1 SGHRS, CDR2 YFSETQ. CDR3 size: 15 residues.